Shown below are 6 T cell receptor beta chains from a single sample sequenced in a study of human T cells and chemical hapten exposure. Sample time point: patch test 3, about 24 weeks after DPC sensitization. Indicated treatment: therapeutic diphenylcyclopropenone sensitization with weekly scalp DPC. TCRdb ran MiXCR on the RACE reads and lists one entry per CDR3 protein. The sample contains just under 65,000 distinct CDR3 sequences, 11% of which appear only once. The specimen was whole blood, collected in connection with sensitization to the hapten diphenylcyclopropenone (DPC). The receptors derive from a woman aged 25 to 39 with alopecia areata. Some clones in this sample may be carry-over from other donors' samples.

This clonotype was seen repeatedly, ten times or more. The chain recombines TRBV20-1 with TRBJ2-3; 9 nucleotides align to TRBD2. This CDR3 has 15 amino acids. The germline V gene has CDR1 DFQATT and CDR2 SNEGSKA (reference sequence). J was trimmed by 8 bases and V by 0 bases; bases with no gene match: 9. This CDR3 is CSARDDSSGGGTQYF. The DNA of the CDR3 is TGCAGTGCTAGAGATGACAGTAGCGGGGGTGGTACGCAGTATTTT.

The chain carries TRBV2 and TRBJ2-2; the D gene is possibly TRBD1 (5 bases). The CDR3 is 10 amino acids. V was pared by 6 bases and J by 9 bases, with 5 bases between. Germline assignment: CDR1 SNHLY and CDR2 FYNNEI. In nucleotides, the CDR3 is TGTGCCAGCAGGGACAGGGAGCTGTTTTTT. Its translation is CASRDRELFF. Based on the CDR3 plus reference TRBV2 and TRBJ2-2, the full variable domain is EPEVTQTPSHQVTQMGQEVILRCVPISNHLYFYWYRQILGQKVEFLVSFYNNEISEKSEIFDDQFSVERPDGSNFTLKIRSTKLEDSAMYFCASRDRELFFGEGSRLTVL.

This clonotype was counted at least ten times. The chain recombines TRBV29-1 with TRBJ2-5; 7 bases map to TRBD2. V lost 6 bases to trimming and J lost 1 base; unmatched junction nucleotides: 5. This CDR3 is 13 amino acids long. CDR1 and CDR2 from the germline V gene are SQVTM and ANQGSEA. CDR3: CSVPRTSQETQYF. The CDR3 DNA reads TGCAGCGTCCCTAGGACTAGCCAAGAGACCCAGTACTTC.

This clonotype has a handful of counts. J is TRBJ2-7 and V is TRBV20-1; D uncertain. Deletions cut 1 base from V and 0 bases from J, with 4 bases between. CDR1 DFQATT and CDR2 SNEGSKA come from the germline V gene (reference sequence). The CDR3 length is 12 residues. CDR3: CSARVDSYEQYF. The CDR3 DNA follows: TGCAGTGCTAGAGTTGACTCCTACGAGCAGTACTTC.

This rearrangement joins TRBV18 to TRBJ1-1; TRBD1 aligns across 8 bases. Germline CDR1 reads KGHSH; CDR2 reads LQKENI. This CDR3 spans 14 amino acids. V gave up 6 bases and J gave up 1 base; unmatched junction bases: 4. The CDR3 nucleotides are TGTGCCAGCTCGTACGACAGGGGGAACACTGAAGCTTTCTTT. The encoded protein is CASSYDRGNTEAFF.

This clonotype has just a few counts. This chain uses TRBV7-2 with TRBJ2-2; 10 nucleotides line up with TRBD1. There are 17 residues in the CDR3. CDR1 and CDR2 from the germline V gene are SGHTA and FQGNSA. With V trimmed by 1 base and J by 3 bases, 5 bases remained unmatched. The CDR3 DNA sequence: TGTGCCAGCAGCTTAGGAGACAGGGGGCGGGACACCGGGGAGCTGTTTTTT. Its translation: CASSLGDRGRDTGELFF.